The 20 T cell receptor beta chains below were found in one sample sequenced in a study of blood T cell repertoires in COVID-19. The table came from immunoSEQ multiplex PCR; TCRdb's copy has only in-frame clones and leaves some out. Of roughly 130,000 clones listed, roughly 78% are singletons. Sequencing input: peripheral blood. These receptors originate from a man in his 60s with acute or convalescent COVID-19.

The chain is built from TRBV24-1 and TRBJ2-5, with 7 nucleotides matching TRBD1. From germline, CDR1 is KGHDR and CDR2 SFDVKD. The CDR3 length is 16 residues. Germline trimming cut 4 bases from V and 5 bases from J; bases unmatched to any gene: 12. The CDR3, as DNA: TGTGCCACCAGTGAGGACCGGGACAGAGGAGTGGAGACCCAGTACTTC. Encoded protein: CATSEDRDRGVETQYF.

The rearrangement joins TRBV7-9 to TRBJ2-1, with D unresolved. The CDR3 runs to 13 residues. CDR1 SEHNR and CDR2 FQNEAQ come from the germline V gene (reference sequence). Trimming pared 3 bases from V and 4 bases from J, leaving 7 bases between. The CDR3, as DNA: TGTGCCAGCAGCTTCGACTCGTACAATGAGCAGTTCTTC. Protein product: CASSFDSYNEQFF.

The CDR3 DNA reads as TGCAGCGTTGGTACTAGCGGAGCAGGGACCCAGTACTTC. Protein sequence: CSVGTSGAGTQYF. The chain couples TRBV29-1 to TRBJ2-5, with 8 bases identical to TRBD2. Germline loops: CDR1 SQVTM, CDR2 ANQGSEA. The CDR3 sequence is 13 residues long. V lost 4 bases and J lost 7; bases outside the gene matches: 8.

In this sample, this clone turned up once. V and J are TRBV28 and TRBJ2-1, with TRBD2 matching over 10 bases. Losses at the gene ends were 7 bases for V and 6 bases for J; bases not matched to a gene: 15. The germline V gene has CDR1 MDHEN and CDR2 SYDVKM. The CDR3 covers 17 residues. CDR3 protein: CASKIAGGLPVTNEQFF. The CDR3 DNA follows: TGTGCCAGCAAAATAGCGGGAGGTCTCCCAGTAACCAATGAGCAGTTCTTC.

The rearrangement links TRBV7-2 to TRBJ2-5; 7 bases are shared with TRBD2. Unmatched junction bases numbered 8, after V lost 0 bases and J lost 4 bases. The CDR3 sequence is 16 residues long. The V gene's germline CDR1 is SGHTA and CDR2 FQGNSA. In nucleotides, the CDR3 is TGTGCCAGCAGCTTAGCGGGGGAGGGAGGCGGAGAGACCCAGTACTTC. It codes for CASSLAGEGGGETQYF.

This clone occurred once. The V and J genes are TRBV7-2 and TRBJ2-7, with 9 bases identical to TRBD2. The CDR3 totals 16 residues. Germline assignment: CDR1 SGHTA and CDR2 FQGNSA. Losses at the gene ends were 1 base for V and 6 bases for J; bases not matched to a gene: 10. This chain's CDR3 is CASSLGLAGFVTEQYF. CDR3 in DNA: TGTGCCAGCAGCTTAGGGCTAGCGGGATTTGTAACCGAGCAGTACTTC.

The rearrangement uses TRBV3-1 (or the pseudogene TRBV3-2) and TRBJ2-2; 8 bases match TRBD2. V lost 4 bases to trimming and J lost 0 bases; unmatched junction nucleotides: 7. CDR3 length equals 17 residues. From germline, CDR1 is LGHDT and CDR2 YNNKEL (reference sequence). This chain's CDR3 is CASSRRLARANTGELFF. DNA of the CDR3: TGTGCCAGCAGCCGCAGACTAGCGCGGGCGAACACCGGGGAGCTGTTTTTT.

The rearrangement joins TRBV6-5 to TRBJ2-7, with 12 bases matching TRBD1. V lost 5 bases to trimming and J lost 6 bases; unmatched junction nucleotides: 5. The CDR3 sequence is 14 residues long. The germline V gene encodes CDR1 MNHEY and CDR2 SVGAGI. Here the CDR3 DNA reads TGTGCCAGCAGTCCGGGACAGGGGGCTCTCGAGCAGTACTTC. Protein product: CASSPGQGALEQYF.

The genes are TRBV3-1 (or the pseudogene TRBV3-2) and TRBJ1-1; a possible D gene is TRBD1 (6 bases). Germline loops: CDR1 LGHDT, CDR2 YNNKEL (reference sequence). V lost 4 bases, J lost 2 bases, and 11 bases lay in between. CDR3 size: 14 residues. CDR3 region: CASSPRGRNTEAFF. DNA of the CDR3: TGTGCCAGCAGCCCCAGGGGCCGCAACACTGAAGCTTTCTTT.

The V gene is TRBV7-2, the J gene TRBJ1-2; no clear D. Germline V CDR1 and CDR2: SGHTA, FQGNSA. The V end lost 4 bases, the J end lost 1 base, and 7 bases lay between the germline ends. The CDR3 length is 13 residues. For the CDR3, the DNA is TGTGCCAGCAGCTCCCGACTTAACTATGGCTACACCTTC. It codes for CASSSRLNYGYTF.

This clone has only a few counts. V usage is TRBV5-8 and J usage is TRBJ1-2, with D unclear. V shed 1 base and J shed 7 bases, with 5 bases lying between them. Germline assignment: CDR1 SGHTS and CDR2 YDEGEE. The CDR3 is made up of 11 amino acids. The CDR3 nucleotides are TGTGCCAGCAGCTTGATCGGTGGCTACACCTTC. Its protein product is CASSLIGGYTF.

J is TRBJ2-1 and V is TRBV5-1; possibly TRBD2 for D (6 bases). The CDR3 consists of 17 residues. Trimming removed 4 bases at V and 0 bases at J, with 17 bases between. Looked up from germline, CDR1 is SGHRS and CDR2 is YFSETQ. CDR3 in DNA: TGCGCCAGCAGCGCCTCGGCGGGACTCAGCTCCTACAATGAGCAGTTCTTC. Amino acid sequence: CASSASAGLSSYNEQFF. Based on the CDR3 plus reference TRBV5-1 and TRBJ2-1, the full variable domain is KAGVTQTPRYLIKTRGQQVTLSCSPISGHRSVSWYQQTPGQGLQFLFEYFSETQRNKGNFPGRFSGRQFSNSRSEMNVSTLELGDSALYLCASSASAGLSSYNEQFFGPGTRLTVL.

The chain couples TRBV4-3 to TRBJ2-7; 9 bases are shared with TRBD2. With V trimmed by 0 bases and J by 4 bases, 4 bases remained unmatched. Germline CDR1 is LGHNA and CDR2 is YSLEER. The CDR3 has 15 residues. The chain's CDR3 is CASSQEAGGPYEQYF. The DNA of the CDR3 is TGCGCCAGCAGCCAAGAGGCGGGAGGGCCTTACGAGCAGTACTTC.

The gene calls are TRBV27 and TRBJ1-6; D might be TRBD1 (5 bases). Germline CDR1 is MNHEY and CDR2 is SMNVEV (reference sequence). The CDR3 extends over 16 amino acids. V was trimmed by 4 bases and J by 5 bases, leaving 15 bases between them. CDR3: CASSSLWQGDNSPLHF. The CDR3 DNA sequence: TGTGCCAGCAGTTCTCTCTGGCAGGGCGATAATTCACCCCTCCACTTT.

This chain uses TRBV7-8 with TRBJ1-2, with D possibly matching TRBD1 (5 bases). Trimming took off 1 base at V and 6 bases at J, with 15 bases between the two ends. From germline, CDR1 is SGHVS and CDR2 FQNEAQ. The CDR3 contains 15 residues. For the CDR3, the DNA is TGTGCCAGCAGCTTAGGCAGGACACTTACCCATGGCTACACCTTC. It codes for CASSLGRTLTHGYTF.

The chain carries TRBV6-2 or TRBV6-3 and TRBJ1-2; D possibly corresponds to TRBD1 (5 bases). The CDR3 is made up of 13 amino acids. Per the germline V gene, CDR1 is MNHEY and CDR2 is SVGEGT. V lost 2 bases, J lost 8 bases, and 12 bases lay in between. The CDR3 here is CASSYNAGGGYTF. The CDR3 coding sequence is TGTGCCAGCAGTTACAACGCGGGGGGAGGCTACACCTTC.

The rearrangement joins TRBV6-2 or TRBV6-3 to TRBJ1-1; the D is unclear. CDR3 size: 15 residues. V shed 2 bases and J shed 5 bases, with 15 bases lying between them. From germline, CDR1 is MNHEY and CDR2 SVGEGT. The CDR3 nucleotides read TGTGCCAGCAGTTACGTTTCAGGCCCTTGGACTGAAGCTTTCTTT. Translated, it gives CASSYVSGPWTEAFF.

The chain has TRBV2 and TRBJ1-1; maybe TRBD1 (6 bases). The germline V gene has CDR1 SNHLY and CDR2 FYNNEI. The CDR3 length is 15 residues. Trimming took off 0 bases at V and 4 bases at J, with 12 bases between the two ends. The CDR3 loop reads CASSEAGGGGTEAFF. In DNA, the CDR3 is TGTGCCAGCAGTGAAGCGGGGGGAGGGGGCACTGAAGCTTTCTTT.

This chain connects TRBV9 to TRBJ2-3, with 9 bases fitting TRBD2. This CDR3 is 16 amino acids long. The germline gives CDR1 SGDLS, CDR2 YYNGEE. Trimming at V came to 0 bases and at J to 3 bases, leaving 5 bases not matched to a gene. The CDR3 DNA sequence: TGTGCCAGCAGCGTAGGGGCGGGAGGGGCTACAGATACGCAGTATTTT. It is translated as CASSVGAGGATDTQYF.

V gene TRBV7-2 combines with J gene TRBJ2-3; 7 bases fit TRBD1. V shed 6 bases, J shed 2 bases, and the junction held 2 bases outside the gene matches. The CDR3 contains 13 residues. The germline V gene encodes CDR1 SGHTA and CDR2 FQGNSA. CDR3 sequence: CASRQGITDTQYF. The CDR3 DNA is TGTGCCAGCAGACAGGGGATCACAGATACGCAGTATTTT.